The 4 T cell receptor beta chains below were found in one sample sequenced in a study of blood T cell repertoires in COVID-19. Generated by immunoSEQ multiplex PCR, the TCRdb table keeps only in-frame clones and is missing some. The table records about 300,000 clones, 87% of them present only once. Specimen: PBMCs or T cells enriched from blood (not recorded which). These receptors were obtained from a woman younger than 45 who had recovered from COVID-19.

The CDR3 DNA reads TGTGCCTGGAGTGTTGGCGTGGGAGGGTATGCTGAAGCTTTCTTT. Amino acid sequence: CAWSVGVGGYAEAFF. V usage is TRBV30 and J usage is TRBJ1-1; D unclear. In germline, CDR1 is GTSNPN, CDR2 SVGIG (reference sequence). The CDR3 consists of 15 residues. The V and J ends lost 0 bases and 6 bases respectively, with 17 bases between them.

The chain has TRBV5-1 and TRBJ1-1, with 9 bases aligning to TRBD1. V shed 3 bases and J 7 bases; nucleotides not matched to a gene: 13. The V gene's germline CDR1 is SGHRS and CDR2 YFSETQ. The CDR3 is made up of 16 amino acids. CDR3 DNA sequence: TGCGCCAGCAGCTCGGTCGGACAGGGGCGGTCCGATGAAGCTTTCTTT. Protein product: CASSSVGQGRSDEAFF.

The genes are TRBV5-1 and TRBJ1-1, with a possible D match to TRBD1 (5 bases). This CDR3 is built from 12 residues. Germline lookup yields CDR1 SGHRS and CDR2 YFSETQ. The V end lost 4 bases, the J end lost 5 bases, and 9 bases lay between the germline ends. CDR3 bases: TGCGCCAGCAGCGGGGAGGGGACTGAAGCTTTCTTT. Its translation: CASSGEGTEAFF. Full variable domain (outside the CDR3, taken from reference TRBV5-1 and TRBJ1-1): KAGVTQTPRYLIKTRGQQVTLSCSPISGHRSVSWYQQTPGQGLQFLFEYFSETQRNKGNFPGRFSGRQFSNSRSEMNVSTLELGDSALYLCASSGEGTEAFFGQGTRLTVV.

CDR3 region: CASSVGAGDQPQHF. In DNA form, the CDR3 reads TGTGCCAGCAGCGTAGGGGCGGGCGATCAGCCCCAGCATTTT. The chain joins TRBV9 to TRBJ1-5; no firm D call. V lost 0 bases and J lost 5, with 9 bases in between. The CDR3 has 14 residues. Germline V CDR1 and CDR2: SGDLS, YYNGEE.